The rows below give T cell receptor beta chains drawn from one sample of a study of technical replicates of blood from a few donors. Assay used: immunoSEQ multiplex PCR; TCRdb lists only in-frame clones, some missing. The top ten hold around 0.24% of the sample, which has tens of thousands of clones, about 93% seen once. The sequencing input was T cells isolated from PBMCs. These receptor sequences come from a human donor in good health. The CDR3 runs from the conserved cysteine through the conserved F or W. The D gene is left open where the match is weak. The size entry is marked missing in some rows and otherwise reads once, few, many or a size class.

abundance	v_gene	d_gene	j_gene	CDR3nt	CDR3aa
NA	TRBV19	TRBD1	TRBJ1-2	TGTGCCAGTAGTCCAGGGACAGGGACGGATGGCTACACCTTC	CASSPGTGTDGYTF
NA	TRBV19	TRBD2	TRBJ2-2	TGTGCCAGTAGCCACGGACTAGCAACCGGGGAGCTGTTTTTT	CASSHGLATGELFF
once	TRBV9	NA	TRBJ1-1	TGTGCCAGCAGCCCAAGAGGTCGGGGTGGCACTGAAGCTTTCTTT	CASSPRGRGGTEAFF
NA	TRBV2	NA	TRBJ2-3	TGTGCCAGCGGCAGTACGGATACGCAGTATTTT	CASGSTDTQYF
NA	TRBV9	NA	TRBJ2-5	TGTGCCAGCAGCGTAGGGCGGTCCCAAGAGACCCAGTACTTC	CASSVGRSQETQYF
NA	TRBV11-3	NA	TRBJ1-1	TGTGCCAGCACCCTAGACGGGAACACTGAAGCTTTCTTT	CASTLDGNTEAFF
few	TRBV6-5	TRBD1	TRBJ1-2	TGTGCCAGCAGTACGGACAGGGGTCCCTATGGCTACACCTTC	CASSTDRGPYGYTF
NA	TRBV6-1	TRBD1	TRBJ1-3	TGTGCCAGCAGTGACGGGGCTGTAGGACAGGGGGGAAACACCATATATTTT	CASSDGAVGQGGNTIYF
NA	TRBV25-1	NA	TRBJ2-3	TGTGCCAGCAGTGACGAGGCGGCTAGCACAGATACGCAGTATTTT	CASSDEAASTDTQYF
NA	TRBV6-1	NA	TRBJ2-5	TGTGCCAGCACCACCAGGCGGCTAGCGAGAGAGACCCAGTACTTC	CASTTRRLARETQYF
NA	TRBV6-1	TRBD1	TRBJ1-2	TGTGCCAGCACTAGGACAGGGGGCAACTATGGCTACACCTTC	CASTRTGGNYGYTF
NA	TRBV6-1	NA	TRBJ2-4	TGTGCCAGCAGTGAATTTGCGGGGAAGGGGTACTTC	CASSEFAGKGYF
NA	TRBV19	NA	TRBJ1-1	TGTGCCAGTAGTATAATGTCGGGGGGTGAAGCTTTCTTT	CASSIMSGGEAFF
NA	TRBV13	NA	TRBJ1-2	TGTGCCAGCAGTTTTCTTCGCGGGGTAAACTATGGCTACACCTTC	CASSFLRGVNYGYTF
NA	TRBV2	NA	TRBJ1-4	TGTGCCAGCAGTGAATGGTTTGGGGCCGGAGAAAAACTGTTTTTT	CASSEWFGAGEKLFF
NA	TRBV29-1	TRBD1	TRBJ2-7	TGCAGCGTTGAAGACCGCACAGGGGCCTACGAGCAGTACTTC	CSVEDRTGAYEQYF
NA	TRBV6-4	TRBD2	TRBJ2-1	TGTGCCAGCAGTGACTCGAGGTCAGGAGGAGCGGGAAGGACCTACAATGAGCAGTTCTTC	CASSDSRSGGAGRTYNEQFF
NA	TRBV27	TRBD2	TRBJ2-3	TGTGCCAGCCGAAACCTGGGACTAGCGGGGGGAACAGATACGCAGTATTTT	CASRNLGLAGGTDTQYF
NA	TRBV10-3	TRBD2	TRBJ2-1	TGTGCCATCCATGGTCCCCGACTAGCGGGAGCCCCTACGGTTTTCAATGAGCAGTTCTTC	CAIHGPRLAGAPTVFNEQFF
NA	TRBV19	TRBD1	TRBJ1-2	TGTGCCAGTAGTATTGGACAGGGTTTTGGCTACACCTTC	CASSIGQGFGYTF
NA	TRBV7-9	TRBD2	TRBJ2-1	TGTGCCAGCAGCTTTGAGGCGGGAGCAGGGAATGAGCAGTTCTTC	CASSFEAGAGNEQFF
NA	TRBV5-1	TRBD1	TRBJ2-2	TGCGCCAGCAGCCCGGTGGGGACAGAGCGGACCGGGGAGCTGTTTTTT	CASSPVGTERTGELFF
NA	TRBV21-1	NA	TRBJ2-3	TGTGCCAGCAGCAAAGGTAAGGGACAGGGGAGCACAGATACGCAGTATTTT	CASSKGKGQGSTDTQYF
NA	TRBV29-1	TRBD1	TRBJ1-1	TGCAGCGCGGACAGGGACAAGCTGAACACTGAAGCTTTCTTT	CSADRDKLNTEAFF
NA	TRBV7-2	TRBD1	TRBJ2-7	TGTGCCAGCAGCCCCCCGGGACAGACCTTTCTGGGGGAGCAGTACTTC	CASSPPGQTFLGEQYF
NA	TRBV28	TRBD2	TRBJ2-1	TGTGCCAGCAGTGCCCGACTAGCGGGACCCGCCCTAGGCTACAATGAGCAGTTCTTC	CASSARLAGPALGYNEQFF
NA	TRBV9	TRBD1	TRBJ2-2	TGTGCCAGCAGCGGATACAGGGGGCGGGCCGGGGAGCTGTTTTTT	CASSGYRGRAGELFF
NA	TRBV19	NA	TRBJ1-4	TGTGCCAGTAGTATAGAAGGTTACAGTGAAAAACTGTTTTTT	CASSIEGYSEKLFF
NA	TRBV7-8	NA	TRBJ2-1	TGTGCCAGCAGCTTCAAGGGGTTGCATGAGCAGTTCTTC	CASSFKGLHEQFF
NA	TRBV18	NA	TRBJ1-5	TGTGCCAGCTCACCTAGCGGGGCAGCTGGCAATCAGCCCCAGCATTTT	CASSPSGAAGNQPQHF
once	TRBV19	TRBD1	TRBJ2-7	TGTGCCAGTAGCCACCGGGGGCCAGGAGTGGGACAGGGGTTCCTCGAGCAGTACTTC	CASSHRGPGVGQGFLEQYF
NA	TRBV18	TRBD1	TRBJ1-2	TGTGCCAGCTCACCACTAGGGAACAGGGGATCTTTTAACTATGGCTACACCTTC	CASSPLGNRGSFNYGYTF
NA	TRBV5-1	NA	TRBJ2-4	TGCGCCAGCAGCTTGATGGCGGGTAAAAACATTCAGTACTTC	CASSLMAGKNIQYF
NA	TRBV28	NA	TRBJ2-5	TGTGCCAGCAGCCCAGGTTATGGGGGGCGGGGGGAGACCCAGTACTTC	CASSPGYGGRGETQYF
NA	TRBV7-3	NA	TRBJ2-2	TGTGCCAGCAGCTTTCAGGGAGGCACCGGGGAGCTGTTTTTT	CASSFQGGTGELFF
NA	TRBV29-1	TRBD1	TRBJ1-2	TGCAGCGCCCCCGGGACAGGGTTCGGCTATGGCTACACCTTC	CSAPGTGFGYGYTF
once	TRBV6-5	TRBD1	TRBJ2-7	TGTGCCACCTCCTTCCGGGGACAGGGCTACGAGCAGTACTTC	CATSFRGQGYEQYF
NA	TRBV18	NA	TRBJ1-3	TGTGCCAGCTCACCCCTATCGGTTGGCATATATTTT	CASSPLSVGIYF
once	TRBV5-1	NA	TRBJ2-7	TGCGCCAGCAGCTCGGGGCCCGGCGGGACCTACGAGCAGTACTTC	CASSSGPGGTYEQYF
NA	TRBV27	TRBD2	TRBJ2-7	TGTGCCAGCAGTTTAAGGTCTAGCGGGAGCGACGAGCAGTACTTC	CASSLRSSGSDEQYF
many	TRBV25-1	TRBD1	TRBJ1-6	TGTGCCAGCAGTGACTACTGGACAGGGGGTCTTCATTCACCCCTCCACTTT	CASSDYWTGGLHSPLHF